This T cell receptor (beta chain) is from a study of blood T cell repertoires in COVID-19. Repertoires were generated with immunoSEQ multiplex PCR, while TCRdb's copy carries only in-frame clones and drops some. The sample yields roughly 270,000 clones, 85% seen once. The CDR3 runs 17 residues. From germline, CDR1 is SGDLS and CDR2 YYNGEE. The V gene lost 4 bases and the J gene lost 0 bases, with 17 bases spanning the gap. J is TRBJ2-1 and V is TRBV9; D might be TRBD2 (5 bases). The clonotype comes from a woman aged 50 to 60 who had recovered from COVID-19. Sequencing input: PBMCs or T cells enriched from blood (not recorded which). The CDR3 DNA reads TGTGCCAGCAGCCCAACGATAGGGAGTTTCTCCTACAATGAGCAGTTCTTC. It is translated as CASSPTIGSFSYNEQFF.